The 19 T cell receptor beta chains given below trace back to one sample, sequenced in a study of CD8+ T cells in alopecia areata. Extracted from the samples, RNA was reverse transcribed into cDNA to serve as the sequencing template. The protocol was immunoSEQ multiplex PCR, while the TCRdb copy is restricted to in-frame clones and leaves out a portion. Seen here are about 110,000 clones, around three fifths observed once, and the top ten hold roughly an eighth. Documented treatment: oral pan-JAK inhibitor, 5-10 mg twice daily. The material was CD8+ T cells sorted from blood, obtained at week 24, from a patient treated with tofacitinib. The receptors come from a human donor with alopecia areata.

The chain joins TRBV30 to TRBJ2-7; TRBD1 matches at 7 bases. Germline CDR1 and CDR2: GTSNPN and SVGIG (reference sequence). CDR3 size: 12 residues. With V trimmed by 5 bases and J by 3 bases, 4 bases remained unmatched. The CDR3 coding sequence is TGTGCCTGGGGGGGACAGAACTACGAGCAGTACTTC. Its translation is CAWGGQNYEQYF.

V is TRBV7-9 and J is TRBJ2-7; TRBD1 matches 9 bases. The CDR3 length is 13 residues. The J segment lost 4 bases and the V segment lost 6 bases, leaving 4 bases of the junction unmatched. CDR1 is SEHNR and CDR2 is FQNEAQ in the germline V gene (reference sequence). The DNA for the CDR3 is TGTGCCAGCAGATGGACAGGGGAATACGAGCAGTACTTC. Its protein is CASRWTGEYEQYF.

This sequence joins TRBV11-2 and TRBJ1-1; no reliable D call. The V and J ends lost 1 base and 6 bases respectively, with 12 bases between them. The CDR3 consists of 14 residues. Germline V gene lookup returns CDR1 SGHAT and CDR2 FQNNGV. The CDR3: CASSLGSLSPEAFF. CDR3 nucleotide sequence: TGTGCCAGCAGCTTAGGGAGTTTGTCGCCTGAAGCTTTCTTT.

A few counts support this clone. CDR3: CASSYNTPGSPLHF. In DNA, the CDR3 is TGTGCCAGCAGTTACAACACGCCGGGTTCACCCCTCCACTTT. The gene calls are TRBV6-6 and TRBJ1-6; no clear D gene. V was trimmed by 2 bases and J by 9 bases, leaving 11 bases between them. The CDR3 totals 14 residues. The V gene's germline CDR1 is MNHNY and CDR2 SVGAGI (reference sequence).

The chain links TRBV10-3 to TRBJ1-6, with D maybe TRBD1 (5 bases). V lost 3 bases and J lost 5, with 14 bases in between. Germline CDR1 and CDR2: ENHRY and SYGVKD. The CDR3 extends over 16 amino acids. CDR3 DNA: TGTGCCATCAGTGACCCTAGGGACGGCAATAATTCACCCCTCCACTTT. Protein sequence: CAISDPRDGNNSPLHF.

The CDR3 reads CASSWGADTGELFF. In DNA form, the CDR3 reads TGTGCCAGCAGCTGGGGGGCGGACACCGGGGAGCTGTTTTTT. The chain links TRBV5-6 to TRBJ2-2; D may match TRBD1 or TRBD2 (6 bases each). Trimming removed 3 bases from V and 3 bases from J, with 9 bases in between. The CDR3 covers 14 residues. Germline V gene lookup returns CDR1 SGHDT and CDR2 YYEEEE.

This chain joins TRBV6-4 and TRBJ1-2; D remains ambiguous. The CDR3 is 13 residues long. V was trimmed by 0 bases and J by 8 bases, leaving 10 bases between them. Looked up from germline, CDR1 is MRHNA and CDR2 is SNTAGT. CDR3 in DNA: TGTGCCAGCAGTGACTCCCACAGTCAGGGCTACACCTTC. It yields the protein CASSDSHSQGYTF.

This clone has only a few counts. The chain links TRBV29-1 to TRBJ2-1; 10 positions agree with TRBD1. Trimming removed 6 bases from V and 12 bases from J; junction bases left unmatched: 11. The CDR3 has 13 amino acids. Per the germline V gene, CDR1 is SQVTM and CDR2 is ANQGSEA. The CDR3 bases are TGCAGCGTAGGGACAGGGGAGGAAGGCGGGCAGTTCTTC. Translation gives CSVGTGEEGGQFF.

The chain recombines TRBV5-1 with TRBJ2-5; 9 bases line up with TRBD1. The trim removed 0 bases at V and 11 bases at J, leaving 11 bases unmatched. This CDR3 has 15 residues. Germline CDR1 reads SGHRS; CDR2 reads YFSETQ. CDR3 bases: TGCGCCAGCAGCTTGGACCGGGACAGGGTGTACGGGCAGTACTTC. Encoded protein: CASSLDRDRVYGQYF. The full variable domain, in which reference TRBV5-1 and TRBJ2-5 provide the parts outside the CDR3, is KAGVTQTPRYLIKTRGQQVTLSCSPISGHRSVSWYQQTPGQGLQFLFEYFSETQRNKGNFPGRFSGRQFSNSRSEMNVSTLELGDSALYLCASSLDRDRVYGQYFGPGTRLLVL.

This chain connects TRBV6-5 to TRBJ2-5, with a possible D match to TRBD2 (5 bases). This CDR3 spans 14 amino acids. Germline V lookup: CDR1 MNHEY, CDR2 SVGAGI. V was cut by 0 bases and J by 4 bases, with 9 bases left in between. Here the CDR3 DNA reads TGTGCCAGCAGTTACTCCTCGGAGGCAGAGACCCAGTACTTC. Translated, it gives CASSYSSEAETQYF.

This chain links TRBV2 with TRBJ2-3; a possible D gene is TRBD2 (5 bases). This CDR3 comprises 14 residues. V lost 7 bases and J 2 bases, leaving 13 bases between the germline ends. The germline V gene encodes CDR1 SNHLY and CDR2 FYNNEI. The CDR3 loop is CASIEGRVTDTQYF. Written as DNA, the CDR3 is TGTGCCAGCATTGAGGGTAGGGTCACAGATACGCAGTATTTT.

The chain is built from TRBV4-3 and TRBJ1-6; TRBD1 might be the D (6 bases). Germline CDR1 LGHNA, CDR2 YSLEER. Deletions cut 4 bases from V and 8 bases from J, with 15 bases between. CDR3 length: 15 residues. DNA of the CDR3: TGCGCCAGCAGCCGGCTAACAGGGAGAGATTCACCCCTCCACTTT. Translating gives CASSRLTGRDSPLHF.

This clone came up once. This rearrangement joins TRBV2 to TRBJ1-1; D call uncertain. This CDR3 is 9 amino acids long. V dropped 10 bases and J dropped 5 bases, with 5 bases sitting between them. Germline-derived CDR1 and CDR2 are SNHLY and FYNNEI. The CDR3 DNA reads TGTGCCATACGAACTGAAGCTTTCTTT. Amino acid sequence: CAIRTEAFF.

The chain carries TRBV5-6 and TRBJ2-7; D gene uncertain. CDR3 size: 13 residues. V dropped 0 bases and J dropped 2 bases, with 6 bases sitting between them. The V gene's germline CDR1 is SGHDT and CDR2 YYEEEE. The CDR3 bases are TGTGCCAGCAGCTTGGAAGGAGCCTACGAGCAGTACTTC. This gives the protein CASSLEGAYEQYF.

The chain employs TRBV4-1 and TRBJ1-5, with 7 bases aligning to TRBD1. Germline-derived CDR1 and CDR2 are MGHRA and YSYEKL. This CDR3 has 16 residues. J gave up 2 bases and V 4 bases, and 8 bases lay outside the gene matches. CDR3 nucleotide sequence: TGCGCCAGCAGCCTCAGAGGGGGCTCAGGCAATCAGCCCCAGCATTTT. It translates to CASSLRGGSGNQPQHF.

V gene TRBV4-1 combines with J gene TRBJ2-7; D remains ambiguous. Trimming removed 2 bases at V and 2 bases at J, with 7 bases between. CDR3 length: 13 amino acids. Germline lookup yields CDR1 MGHRA and CDR2 YSYEKL. The CDR3 loop is CASSQSQTYEQYF. The CDR3 DNA is TGCGCCAGCAGCCAATCCCAGACCTACGAGCAGTACTTC.

The chain couples TRBV10-3 to TRBJ2-7, with 10 bases lining up with TRBD1. Germline CDR1 is ENHRY and CDR2 is SYGVKD. The trim removed 8 bases at V and 3 bases at J, leaving 4 bases unmatched. CDR3 length equals 13 residues. Written as DNA, the CDR3 is TGTGCCATCTCCGGGACAGGGGACTACGAGCAGTACTTC. It translates to CAISGTGDYEQYF.

The chain has TRBV5-1 and TRBJ1-1, with D possibly matching TRBD1 (5 bases). V dropped 0 bases and J dropped 0 bases, with 9 bases sitting between them. Germline V gene sequence: CDR1 SGHRS, CDR2 YFSETQ. The CDR3 totals 15 residues. The CDR3 spells CASSLDYRMNTEAFF. The CDR3 bases are TGCGCCAGCAGCTTGGATTACAGGATGAACACTGAAGCTTTCTTT.

This clone was counted once. The chain recombines TRBV7-2 with TRBJ2-3, with 8 bases lining up with TRBD1. CDR3 length equals 17 residues. Germline V gene sequence: CDR1 SGHTA, CDR2 FQGNSA. Losses at the gene ends were 2 bases for V and 6 bases for J; bases not matched to a gene: 13. CDR3 region: CASSLKQGGQLTDTQYF. CDR3 coding DNA: TGTGCCAGCAGCTTAAAACAGGGGGGACAGCTTACCGATACGCAGTATTTT. The full variable domain, completed using reference TRBV7-2 and TRBJ2-3, is GAGVSQSPSNKVTEKGKDVELRCDPISGHTALYWYRQSLGQGLEFLIYFQGNSAPDKSGLPSDRFSAERTGGSVSTLTIQRTQQEDSAVYLCASSLKQGGQLTDTQYFGPGTRLTVL.